This T cell receptor beta chain was retrieved from a study of cytotoxic CD8 clonotypes in ibrutinib-treated CLL. Using immunoSEQ multiplex PCR, the repertoire was profiled, and TCRdb retains in-frame clones only, with some absent. The profile shows about 140,000 clones, around 77% of them singletons. This CDR3 has 14 residues. V was pared by 2 bases and J by 8 bases, with 12 bases between. The receptor comes from a human donor with chronic lymphocytic leukemia. Sequences were derived from PBMCs, sampled after 12 months of ibrutinib treatment. V usage is TRBV23-1 and J usage is TRBJ1-4; a possible D gene is TRBD1 (6 bases). TRBV23-1 qualifies as an ORF whose function is uncertain. CDR3 loop: CASSQDRCREKLFF. In DNA, the CDR3 is TGCGCCAGCAGTCAAGACAGGTGCAGGGAAAAACTGTTTTTT.